The 15 T cell receptor beta chains below all came from one sample that was sequenced in a study of blood T cell repertoires in COVID-19. TCRdb's table, derived via immunoSEQ multiplex PCR, lists solely in-frame clones and lacks some. The profile covers more than 60,000 clones, with about 90% appearing a single time and 5.5% to 6% taken by the ten largest. Sequences were obtained from peripheral blood. The receptor source for this set is a human donor in a cohort sampled during active COVID-19.

The rearrangement links TRBV6-5 to TRBJ2-1; TRBD2 matches at 9 bases. Per germline, CDR1 MNHEY and CDR2 SVGAGI. The J segment lost 8 bases and the V segment lost 8 bases, leaving 7 bases of the junction unmatched. The CDR3 runs to 13 residues. CDR3 coding DNA: TGTGCCAGCGGATGGCGGGGGGGCTATGAGCAGTTCTTC. Its protein is CASGWRGGYEQFF.

This sequence joins TRBV21-1 and TRBJ1-5; TRBD1, the table's D call, was not compared with the DNA. TRBV21-1 is tagged as a pseudogene. This CDR3 region has 16 residues. The CDR3 sequence is CASSKTGTGVRQPQHF. The CDR3 nucleotides are TGTGCCAGCAGCAAAACGGGAACAGGGGTACGCCAGCCCCAGCATTTT.

The chain couples TRBV5-1 to TRBJ1-3; TRBD1 matches 8 bases. The CDR3 is 15 amino acids. Trimming cost V 4 bases and J 3 bases; bases outside gene matches: 6. Germline CDR1 is SGHRS and CDR2 is YFSETQ. The chain's CDR3 is CASSAQGANGNTIYF. The CDR3 DNA sequence: TGCGCCAGCAGCGCCCAGGGGGCGAATGGAAACACCATATATTTT.

This chain uses TRBV7-8 with TRBJ1-2; D gene ambiguous. The V and J ends lost 1 base and 6 bases respectively, with 12 bases between them. The CDR3 covers 14 residues. Germline loops: CDR1 SGHVS, CDR2 FQNEAQ. The CDR3, as DNA: TGTGCCAGCAGCTTAGAGGCGGGGATAAATGGCTACACCTTC. This gives the protein CASSLEAGINGYTF.

The gene calls are TRBV5-4 and TRBJ2-7; 9 positions agree with TRBD1. J was trimmed by 5 bases and V by 2 bases; bases with no gene match: 5. CDR1 and CDR2 from the germline V gene are SGHNT and YYREEE (reference sequence). The CDR3 is 14 residues long. The CDR3 DNA follows: TGTGCCAGCAGCTTCGGACAGGGGAGGGACGAGCAGTACTTC. It is translated as CASSFGQGRDEQYF. Based on the CDR3 plus reference TRBV5-4 and TRBJ2-7, the full variable domain is ETGVTQSPTHLIKTRGQQVTLRCSSQSGHNTVSWYQQALGQGPQFIFQYYREEENGRGNFPPRFSGLQFPNYSSELNVNALELDDSALYLCASSFGQGRDEQYFGPGTRLTVT.

J is TRBJ1-5 and V is TRBV30; D unclear. There are 13 residues in the CDR3. V was pared by 1 base and J by 2 bases, with 6 bases between. Germline CDR1 and CDR2: GTSNPN and SVGIG (reference sequence). As DNA, the CDR3 is TGTGCCTGGAGTGCCCGGGGCAATCAGCCCCAGCATTTT. Translating it yields CAWSARGNQPQHF.

V is TRBV11-3 and J is TRBJ2-7; the match to TRBD1 covers 7 bases. Germline CDR1 and CDR2: SGHNT and YENEEA. This CDR3 is 14 amino acids long. V lost 5 bases to trimming and J lost 4 bases; unmatched junction nucleotides: 8. In DNA form, the CDR3 reads TGTGCCAGCAGCCCCGGGACAGAGAATTACGAGCAGTACTTC. This encodes CASSPGTENYEQYF.

The rearrangement joins TRBV7-2 to TRBJ2-7; D unresolved. Trimming removed 5 bases at V and 3 bases at J, with 14 bases between. The CDR3 has 14 amino acids. CDR1 and CDR2 (germline): SGHTA, FQGNSA. DNA for the CDR3: TGTGCCAGCAGCCCGCGCAACTTAGTCTACGAGCAGTACTTC. Amino acids: CASSPRNLVYEQYF.

CDR3 sequence reads: CASRLGGSDGYTF. CDR3 in DNA: TGTGCCAGCAGGTTGGGGGGATCGGACGGCTACACCTTC. The chain uses TRBV3-1 (or the pseudogene TRBV3-2) and TRBJ1-2, with a possible D match to TRBD1 (5 bases). CDR3 length equals 13 residues. Germline V gene data show CDR1 as LGHDT and CDR2 as YNNKEL (reference sequence). The V and J ends lost 6 bases and 8 bases respectively, with 16 bases between them.

The rearrangement uses TRBV29-1 and TRBJ2-3; TRBD1 might be the D (5 bases). Germline loops: CDR1 SQVTM, CDR2 ANQGSEA. Deletions cut 5 bases from V and 2 bases from J, with 11 bases between. The CDR3 length is 13 residues. The chain's CDR3 is CSVQGTNTDTQYF. CDR3 nucleotides: TGCAGCGTTCAGGGTACTAACACAGATACGCAGTATTTT.

This rearrangement joins TRBV11-2 to TRBJ2-5; 7 nucleotides match TRBD1. CDR3 length: 13 amino acids. Germline V lookup: CDR1 SGHAT, CDR2 FQNNGV. V shed 6 bases and J 0 bases; nucleotides not matched to a gene: 1. DNA for the CDR3: TGTGCCAGCAGTCAGGGGGACCAAGAGACCCAGTACTTC. Its protein is CASSQGDQETQYF.

V usage is TRBV6-5 and J usage is TRBJ1-5; no clear D gene. Germline assignment: CDR1 MNHEY and CDR2 SVGAGI. The CDR3 has 16 amino acids. V lost 4 bases, J lost 0 bases, and 13 bases lay in between. In DNA form, the CDR3 reads TGTGCCAGCAGTTCCACCCCCCTCTATAGCAATCAGCCCCAGCATTTT. This sequence encodes CASSSTPLYSNQPQHF.

The chain joins TRBV7-6 to TRBJ1-6; no clear D. The V gene's germline CDR1 is SGHVS and CDR2 FNYEAQ. This CDR3 contains 17 residues. V lost 2 bases, J lost 5 bases, and 16 bases lay in between. In DNA, the CDR3 is TGTGCCAGCAGCTTAAATGGGCCGCCGGGAGATAATTCACCCCTCCACTTT. It yields the protein CASSLNGPPGDNSPLHF.

The chain links TRBV5-1 to TRBJ2-6; D possibly corresponds to TRBD2 (5 bases). CDR3 length equals 15 residues. Germline V gene data show CDR1 as SGHRS and CDR2 as YFSETQ. V shed 5 bases and J shed 1 base, with 10 bases lying between them. CDR3 nucleotide sequence: TGCGCCAGCAGGTTTGGGAGTTCTGGGGCCAACGTCCTGACTTTC. It encodes CASRFGSSGANVLTF. Full variable domain (remainder filled in from reference TRBV5-1 and TRBJ2-6): KAGVTQTPRYLIKTRGQQVTLSCSPISGHRSVSWYQQTPGQGLQFLFEYFSETQRNKGNFPGRFSGRQFSNSRSEMNVSTLELGDSALYLCASRFGSSGANVLTFGAGSRLTVL.

V usage is TRBV29-1 and J usage is TRBJ1-1, with a tentative D call TRBD1 (5 bases). Germline-derived CDR1 and CDR2 are SQVTM and ANQGSEA. The CDR3 totals 13 residues. V dropped 4 bases and J dropped 2 bases, with 11 bases sitting between them. CDR3 sequence reads: CSVARDGNTEAFF. The CDR3 nucleotides are TGCAGCGTTGCCAGGGATGGAAACACTGAAGCTTTCTTT.